A selection of T cell receptor beta chains follows, all from one sample in a study of CD8+ T cells in alopecia areata. The table came from immunoSEQ multiplex PCR; TCRdb's copy has only in-frame clones and leaves some out. The sample shows roughly 120,000 clones, 53% of them seen only once. The source material was CD4+ T cells sorted from blood, sampled at week 4, from a patient treated with tofacitinib. The source of these receptors is a human donor with alopecia areata. CDR3s include the opening cysteine and the closing phenylalanine or tryptophan. A D gene is named only where the DNA matches it firmly. Clone size is shown for a subset of rows, as once, few, many or a class of expanded clone.

>TRBV27|TRBJ1-1|-|TRBD1
CASSLQGANTEAFF
TGTGCCAGCAGTTTACAGGGGGCGAACACTGAAGCTTTCTTT
>TRBV5-1|TRBJ1-2|-|-
CASSLTTERIYGYTF
TGCGCCAGCAGCTTAACGACGGAGCGGATCTATGGCTACACCTTC
>TRBV27|TRBJ1-1|-|-
CASHGDTEAFF
TGTGCCAGCCATGGGGACACTGAAGCTTTCTTT
>TRBV5-1|TRBJ1-2|-|-
CASRPQENYGYTF
TGCGCCAGCAGACCACAGGAAAACTATGGCTACACCTTC
>TRBV29-1|TRBJ2-3|once|-
CSGRGTDTQYF
TGCAGCGGTAGAGGAACAGATACGCAGTATTTT
>TRBV19|TRBJ1-1|few|-
CASSMGWQGNTEAFF
TGTGCCAGTAGTATGGGTTGGCAGGGGAACACTGAAGCTTTCTTT
>TRBV11-1|TRBJ2-3|-|-
CASSAGGPDTQYF
TGTGCCAGCAGCGCAGGAGGCCCAGATACGCAGTATTTT
>TRBV27|TRBJ2-1|few|TRBD2
CASSLTSGRANEQFF
TGTGCCAGCAGTTTGACTAGCGGGAGGGCAAATGAGCAGTTCTTC
>TRBV27|TRBJ1-2|-|-
CASSSLPGVQDHGYTF
TGTGCCAGCAGTTCACTCCCCGGTGTCCAGGATCATGGCTACACCTTC
>TRBV5-1|TRBJ2-7|-|TRBD2
CASSAGTNYEQYF
TGCGCCAGCAGCGCCGGGACTAACTACGAGCAGTACTTC
>TRBV5-1|TRBJ2-2|few|-
CASSAQLNTGELFF
TGCGCCAGCAGCGCACAACTAAACACCGGGGAGCTGTTTTTT
>TRBV7-3|TRBJ2-7|few|TRBD1
CASSPTTGTLEQYF
TGTGCCAGCAGCCCGACGACAGGGACCTTGGAGCAGTACTTC
>TRBV4-1|TRBJ2-5|-|-
CASSQRQGGETQYF
TGCGCCAGCAGCCAGAGACAGGGAGGAGAGACCCAGTACTTC
>TRBV2|TRBJ1-2|-|TRBD1
CASTPTRGGFQEPRGYTF
TGTGCCAGCACCCCAACCAGGGGGGGCTTCCAAGAGCCCCGTGGCTACACCTTC
>TRBV19|TRBJ1-1|-|TRBD1
CASNHATGMNTEAFF
TGTGCCAGTAACCACGCGACAGGGATGAACACTGAAGCTTTCTTT